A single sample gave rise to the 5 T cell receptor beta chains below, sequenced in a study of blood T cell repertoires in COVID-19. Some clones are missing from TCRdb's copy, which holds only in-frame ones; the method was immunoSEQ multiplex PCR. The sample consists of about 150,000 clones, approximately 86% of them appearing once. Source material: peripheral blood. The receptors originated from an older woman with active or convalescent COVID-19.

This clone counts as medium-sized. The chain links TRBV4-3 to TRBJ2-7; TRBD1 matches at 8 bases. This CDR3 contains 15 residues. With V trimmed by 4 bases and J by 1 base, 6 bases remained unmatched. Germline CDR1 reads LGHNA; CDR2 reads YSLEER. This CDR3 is CASSLGTGRSYEQYF. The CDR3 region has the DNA TGCGCCAGCAGCCTCGGGACAGGCCGATCCTACGAGCAGTACTTC.

The CDR3 here is CASSKRQNEETQYF. In DNA, the CDR3 is TGTGCCAGCAGCAAACGCCAGAATGAAGAGACCCAGTACTTC. The genes are TRBV21-1 and TRBJ2-5; the table's D call, TRBD1, has no DNA check behind it. TRBV21-1 is termed a pseudogene. This CDR3 region has 14 residues.

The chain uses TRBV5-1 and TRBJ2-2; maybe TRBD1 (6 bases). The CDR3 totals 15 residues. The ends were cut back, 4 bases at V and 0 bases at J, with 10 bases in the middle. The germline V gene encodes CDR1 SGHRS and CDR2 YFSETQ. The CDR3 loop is CASSQGGANTGELFF. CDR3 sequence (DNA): TGCGCCAGCAGCCAAGGGGGTGCGAACACCGGGGAGCTGTTTTTT. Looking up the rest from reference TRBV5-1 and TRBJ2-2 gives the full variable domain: KAGVTQTPRYLIKTRGQQVTLSCSPISGHRSVSWYQQTPGQGLQFLFEYFSETQRNKGNFPGRFSGRQFSNSRSEMNVSTLELGDSALYLCASSQGGANTGELFFGEGSRLTVL.

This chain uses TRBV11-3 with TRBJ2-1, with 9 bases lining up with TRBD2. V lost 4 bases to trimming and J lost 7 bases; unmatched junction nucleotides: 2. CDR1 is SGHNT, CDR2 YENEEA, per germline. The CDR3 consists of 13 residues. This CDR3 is CASSYSGGNEQFF. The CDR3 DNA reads TGTGCCAGCAGCTACAGCGGGGGGAATGAGCAGTTCTTC.

In DNA, the CDR3 is TGTGCCAGCAGTTTAAGGGGTTTAAGTGGCTACACCTTC. This translates into CASSLRGLSGYTF. This chain uses TRBV12-3 or TRBV12-4 with TRBJ1-2, with D maybe TRBD1 (5 bases). The V end was cut by 2 bases, the J end by 7 bases, with 11 bases between. CDR3 length: 13 amino acids.